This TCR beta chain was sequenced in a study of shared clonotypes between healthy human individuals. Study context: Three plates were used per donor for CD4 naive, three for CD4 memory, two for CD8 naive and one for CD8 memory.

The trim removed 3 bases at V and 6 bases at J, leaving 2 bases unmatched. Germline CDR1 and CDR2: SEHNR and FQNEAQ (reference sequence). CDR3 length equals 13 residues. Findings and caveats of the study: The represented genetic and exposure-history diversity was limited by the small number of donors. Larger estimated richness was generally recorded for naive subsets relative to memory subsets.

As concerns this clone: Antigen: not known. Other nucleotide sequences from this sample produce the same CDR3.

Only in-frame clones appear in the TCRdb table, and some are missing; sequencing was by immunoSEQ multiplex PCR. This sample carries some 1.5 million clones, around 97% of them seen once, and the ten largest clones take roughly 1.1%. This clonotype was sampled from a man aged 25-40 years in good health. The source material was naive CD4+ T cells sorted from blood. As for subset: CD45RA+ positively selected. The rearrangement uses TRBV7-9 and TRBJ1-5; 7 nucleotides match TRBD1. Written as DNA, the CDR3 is TGTGCCAGCAGCTTGACAGGGTCTCAGCCCCAGCATTTT. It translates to CASSLTGSQPQHF.